A selection of T cell receptor beta chains follows, all from one sample in a study of technical replicates of blood from a handful of donors. The method was immunoSEQ multiplex PCR; TCRdb's version includes in-frame clones alone and lacks a portion of them. Here the sample spans tens of thousands of clones, around nine tenths being singletons. The sample taken for sequencing was PBMCs. Source of these receptors: a human donor in good health. Some clones in this sample may be carry-over from other donors' samples. The CDR3 runs from the conserved cysteine through the conserved F or W. D genes are given only for firm matches. Only some rows state a clone size, as once, few, many or a class for expanded clones.

CDR3 protein	CDR3 DNA	J gene	clone size	V gene	D gene	CDR3 length
CASSYDRMTTDTQYF	TGTGCCAGCAGCTATGACAGGATGACCACAGATACGCAGTATTTT	TRBJ2-3	few	TRBV5-6	.	15
CAISEVGEQFF	TGTGCCATCAGTGAAGTCGGTGAGCAGTTCTTC	TRBJ2-1	.	TRBV10-3	.	11
CASSEGWTAGNTIYF	TGTGCCAGCAGTGAAGGGTGGACAGCTGGAAACACCATATATTTT	TRBJ1-3	.	TRBV6-1	.	15
CASSSLRANTGELFF	TGTGCCAGCAGCTCGCTGAGGGCGAACACCGGGGAGCTGTTTTTT	TRBJ2-2	.	TRBV11-2	.	15
CASSPRDRVVTGELFF	TGTGCCAGCAGCCCCCGGGACAGGGTGGTCACCGGGGAGCTGTTTTTT	TRBJ2-2	.	TRBV7-9	TRBD1	16
CASSQSNTGYTF	TGTGCCAGCAGCCAATCGAACACTGGCTACACCTTC	TRBJ1-2	.	TRBV16	.	12
CASSHRGGSGDGYTF	TGCGCCAGCAGCCACAGGGGGGGTTCGGGTGATGGCTACACCTTC	TRBJ1-2	.	TRBV5-1	TRBD1	15
CASSPTRTGGSLNEQFF	TGTGCCAGCTCACCAACAAGGACAGGGGGCTCTCTCAATGAGCAGTTCTTC	TRBJ2-1	.	TRBV18	TRBD1	17
CASSFPGNTEAFF	TGTGCCAGCAGCTTTCCCGGGAACACTGAAGCTTTCTTT	TRBJ1-1	few	TRBV5-4	.	13
CAGGDQPQHF	TGTGCCGGGGGGGATCAGCCCCAGCATTTT	TRBJ1-5	.	TRBV21-1	.	10
CASSPGQRNTEAFF	TGTGCCAGCAGCCCGGGACAGCGGAACACTGAAGCTTTCTTT	TRBJ1-1	.	TRBV7-9	TRBD1	14
CASGGQVQETQYF	TGTGCCAGCGGGGGACAGGTCCAAGAGACCCAGTACTTC	TRBJ2-5	.	TRBV5-8	TRBD1	13